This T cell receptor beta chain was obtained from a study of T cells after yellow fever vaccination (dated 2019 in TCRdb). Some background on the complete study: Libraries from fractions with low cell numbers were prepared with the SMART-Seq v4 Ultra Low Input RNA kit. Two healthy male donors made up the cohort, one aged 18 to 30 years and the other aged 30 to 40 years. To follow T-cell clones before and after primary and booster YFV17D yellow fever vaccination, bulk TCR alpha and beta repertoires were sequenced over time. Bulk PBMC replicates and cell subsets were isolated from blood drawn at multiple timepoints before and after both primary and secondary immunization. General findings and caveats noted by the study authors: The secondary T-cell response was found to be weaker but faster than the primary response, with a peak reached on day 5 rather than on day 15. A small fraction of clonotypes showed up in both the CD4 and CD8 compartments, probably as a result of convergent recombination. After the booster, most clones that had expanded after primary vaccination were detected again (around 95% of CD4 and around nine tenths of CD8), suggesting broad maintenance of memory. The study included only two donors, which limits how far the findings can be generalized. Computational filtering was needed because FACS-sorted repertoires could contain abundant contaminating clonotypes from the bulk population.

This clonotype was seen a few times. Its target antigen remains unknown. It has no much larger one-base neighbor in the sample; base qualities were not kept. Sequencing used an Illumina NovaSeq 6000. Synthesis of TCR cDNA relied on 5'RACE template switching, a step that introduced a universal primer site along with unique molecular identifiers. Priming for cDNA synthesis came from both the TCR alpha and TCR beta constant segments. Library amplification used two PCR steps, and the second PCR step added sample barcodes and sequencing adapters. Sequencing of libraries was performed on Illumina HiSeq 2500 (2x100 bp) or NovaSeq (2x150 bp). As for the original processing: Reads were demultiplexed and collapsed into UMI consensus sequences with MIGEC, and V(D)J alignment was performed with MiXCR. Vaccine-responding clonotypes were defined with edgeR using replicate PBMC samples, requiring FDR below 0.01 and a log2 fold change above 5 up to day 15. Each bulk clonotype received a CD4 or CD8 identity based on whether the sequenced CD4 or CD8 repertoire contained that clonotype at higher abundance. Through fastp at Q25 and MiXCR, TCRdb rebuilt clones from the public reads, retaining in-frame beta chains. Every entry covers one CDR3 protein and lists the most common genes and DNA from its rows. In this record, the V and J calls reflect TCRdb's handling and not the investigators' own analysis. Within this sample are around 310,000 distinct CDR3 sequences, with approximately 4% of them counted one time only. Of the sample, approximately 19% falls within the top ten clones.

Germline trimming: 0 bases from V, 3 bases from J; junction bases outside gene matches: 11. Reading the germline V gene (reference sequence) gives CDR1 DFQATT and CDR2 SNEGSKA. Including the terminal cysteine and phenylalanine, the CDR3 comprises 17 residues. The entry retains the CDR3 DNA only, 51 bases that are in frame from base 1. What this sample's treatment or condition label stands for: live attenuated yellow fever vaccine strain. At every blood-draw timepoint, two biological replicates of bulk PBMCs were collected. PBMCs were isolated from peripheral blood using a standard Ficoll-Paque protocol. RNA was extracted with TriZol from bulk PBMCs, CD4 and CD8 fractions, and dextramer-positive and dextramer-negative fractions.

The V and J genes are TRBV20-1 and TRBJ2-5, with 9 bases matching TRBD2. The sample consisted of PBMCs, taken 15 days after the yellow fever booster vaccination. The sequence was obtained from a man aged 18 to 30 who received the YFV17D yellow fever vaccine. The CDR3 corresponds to CSARDRGSGGVEETQYF. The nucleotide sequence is TGCAGTGCTAGAGATCGTGGTAGCGGGGGAGTCGAAGAGACCCAGTACTTC.